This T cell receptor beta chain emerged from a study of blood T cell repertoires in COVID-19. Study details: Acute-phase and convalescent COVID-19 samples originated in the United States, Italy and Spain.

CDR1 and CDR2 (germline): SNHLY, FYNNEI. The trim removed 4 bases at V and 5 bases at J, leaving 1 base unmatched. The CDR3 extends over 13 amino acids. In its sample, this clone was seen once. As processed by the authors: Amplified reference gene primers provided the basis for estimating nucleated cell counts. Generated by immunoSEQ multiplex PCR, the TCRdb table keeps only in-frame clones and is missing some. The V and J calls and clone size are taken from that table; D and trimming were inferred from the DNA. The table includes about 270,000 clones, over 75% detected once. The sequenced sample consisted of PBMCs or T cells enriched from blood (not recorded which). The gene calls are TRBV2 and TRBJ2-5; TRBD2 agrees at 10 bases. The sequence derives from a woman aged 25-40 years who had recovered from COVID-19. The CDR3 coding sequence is TGTGCCAGCAGTGGACTAGCGGGCGAGACCCAGTACTTC. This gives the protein CASSGLAGETQYF.